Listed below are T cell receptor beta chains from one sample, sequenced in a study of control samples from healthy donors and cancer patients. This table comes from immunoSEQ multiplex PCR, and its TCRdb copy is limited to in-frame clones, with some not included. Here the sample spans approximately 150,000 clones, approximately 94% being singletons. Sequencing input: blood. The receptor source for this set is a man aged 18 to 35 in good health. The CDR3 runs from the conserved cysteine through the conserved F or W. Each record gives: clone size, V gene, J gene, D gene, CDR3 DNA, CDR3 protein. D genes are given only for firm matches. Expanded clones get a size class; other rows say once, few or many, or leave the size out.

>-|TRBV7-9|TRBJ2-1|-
TGTGCCAGCAGCCCAACTAGAAATGAGCAGTTCTTC
CASSPTRNEQFF
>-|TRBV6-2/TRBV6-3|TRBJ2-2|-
TGTGCCAGCAGTGCGGACATCAACGCCGGGGAGCTGTTTTTT
CASSADINAGELFF
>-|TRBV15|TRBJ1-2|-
TGTGCCACCAGCAGAGATCTAGGAGGGACAAGGCAGTTTGGCTACACCTTC
CATSRDLGGTRQFGYTF
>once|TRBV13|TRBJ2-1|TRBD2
TGTGCCAGCAGCCGGGGGGATGCGGGGGAGCAGTTCTTC
CASSRGDAGEQFF
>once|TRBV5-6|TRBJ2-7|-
TGTGCCAGCAGCTTGGTTGGGGGCGGCGAGCAGTACTTC
CASSLVGGGEQYF
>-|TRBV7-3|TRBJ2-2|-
TGTGCCAGCAGCTTAACCGGGCTTGCGAACACCGGGGAGCTGTTTTTT
CASSLTGLANTGELFF
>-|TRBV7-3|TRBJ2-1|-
TGTGCCAGCAGCCTCGGGACTCGTGAGCAGTTCTTC
CASSLGTREQFF
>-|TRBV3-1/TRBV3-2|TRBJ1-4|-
TGTGCCAGCAGCCAAGCGGTCGTCATCGGGGGGGCAACTAATGAAAAACTGTTTTTT
CASSQAVVIGGATNEKLFF
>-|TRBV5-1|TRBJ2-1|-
TGCGCCAGCAGCTTCTACAATGAGCAGTTCTTC
CASSFYNEQFF
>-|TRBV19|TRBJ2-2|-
TGTGCCAGTAGTATAGATCATGGCGGGGAGCTGTTTTTT
CASSIDHGGELFF
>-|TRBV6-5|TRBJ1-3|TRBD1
TGTGCCAGCAGACCGACAGGGTTTGGAAACACCATATATTTT
CASRPTGFGNTIYF
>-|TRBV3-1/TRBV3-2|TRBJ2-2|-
TGTGCCAGCAGCCAAATAGAGGGGGCCGGGGAGCTGTTTTTT
CASSQIEGAGELFF
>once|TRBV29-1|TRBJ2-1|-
TGCAGCGTTGCCAGGCAAGGAAACAATGAGCAGTTCTTC
CSVARQGNNEQFF
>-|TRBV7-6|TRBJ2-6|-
TGTGCCAGCAGCCCCCGCCTCCGGGACTTGACGCCTGGGGCCAACGTCCTGACTTTC
CASSPRLRDLTPGANVLTF
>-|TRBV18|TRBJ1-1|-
TGTGCCAGCTCACCATGGTTTGGGGGGCGCGGGACTGAAGCTTTCTTT
CASSPWFGGRGTEAFF
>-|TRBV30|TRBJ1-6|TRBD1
TGTGCCTGGAGTGTACTGCCCCCAGGGCAGGGGGATTCACCCCTCCACTTT
CAWSVLPPGQGDSPLHF
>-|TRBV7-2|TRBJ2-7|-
TGTGCCAGCAGCTTAGTGTCTAGCGCCGCGCTCGAGCAGTACTTC
CASSLVSSAALEQYF
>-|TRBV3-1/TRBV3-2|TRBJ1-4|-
TGTGCCAGCAGCCAAGATCCCGGAGGGAATGAAAAACTGTTTTTT
CASSQDPGGNEKLFF
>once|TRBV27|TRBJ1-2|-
TGTGCCAGCAGTTTAACCATCGCCTCGGGACGGGACTATGGCTACACCTTC
CASSLTIASGRDYGYTF
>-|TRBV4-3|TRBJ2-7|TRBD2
TGCGCCAGCAGCCGAGCTACGGGAGGGACTCCCTACGAGCAGTACTTC
CASSRATGGTPYEQYF
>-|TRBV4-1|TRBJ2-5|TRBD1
TGCGCCAGCAGCCCCAGACAGGGAACATTCCAAGAGACTCAGTACTTC
CASSPRQGTFQETQYF
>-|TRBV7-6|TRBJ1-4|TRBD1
TGTGCCAGCAGCCCGGCGACAGGGTCGAAGGAAAAACTGTTTTTT
CASSPATGSKEKLFF
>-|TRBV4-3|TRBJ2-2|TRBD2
TGCGCCAGCAGCGGCCTGCGGGGGGGGCGTACCGGGGAGCTGTTTTTT
CASSGLRGGRTGELFF
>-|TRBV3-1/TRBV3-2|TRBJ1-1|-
TGTGCCAGCAGCCAAGTCGTGGCGGGGGGCAGAGCTTTCTTT
CASSQVVAGGRAFF
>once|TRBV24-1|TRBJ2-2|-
TGTGCCACCAGTGACCCAACTTTCACCGGGGAGCTGTTTTTT
CATSDPTFTGELFF